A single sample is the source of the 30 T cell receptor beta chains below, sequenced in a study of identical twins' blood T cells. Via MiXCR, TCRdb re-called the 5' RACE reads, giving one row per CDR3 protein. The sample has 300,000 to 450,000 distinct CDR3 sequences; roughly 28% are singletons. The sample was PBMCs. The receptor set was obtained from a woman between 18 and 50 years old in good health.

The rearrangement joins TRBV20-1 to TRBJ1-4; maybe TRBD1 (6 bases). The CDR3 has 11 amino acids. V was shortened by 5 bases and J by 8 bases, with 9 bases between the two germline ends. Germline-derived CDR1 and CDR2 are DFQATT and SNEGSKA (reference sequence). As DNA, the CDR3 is TGCAGTGCTCGCGACAGGGAAAAACTGTTTTTT. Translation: CSARDREKLFF.

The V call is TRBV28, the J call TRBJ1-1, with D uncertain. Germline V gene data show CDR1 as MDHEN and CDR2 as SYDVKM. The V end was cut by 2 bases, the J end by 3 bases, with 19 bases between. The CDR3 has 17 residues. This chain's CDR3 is CASSLHARSHKDTEAFF. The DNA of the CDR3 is TGTGCCAGCAGTTTACATGCACGCTCCCACAAGGACACTGAAGCTTTCTTT.

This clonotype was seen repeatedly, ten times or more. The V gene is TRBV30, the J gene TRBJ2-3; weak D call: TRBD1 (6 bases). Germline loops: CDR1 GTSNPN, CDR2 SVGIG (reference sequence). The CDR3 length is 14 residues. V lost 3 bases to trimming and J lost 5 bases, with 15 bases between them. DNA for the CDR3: TGTGCCTGGAGAACAGGGCCCTTTGGAGATACGCAGTATTTT. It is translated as CAWRTGPFGDTQYF.

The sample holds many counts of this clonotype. The DNA of the CDR3 is TGTGCCAGCAGTGTAAGGGGTGACACTGAAGCTTTCTTT. Its protein is CASSVRGDTEAFF. The V and J genes are TRBV2 and TRBJ1-1; D may be TRBD1 (5 bases). Germline loops: CDR1 SNHLY, CDR2 FYNNEI. Trimming cost V 4 bases and J 3 bases, with 9 bases left between them. This CDR3 has 13 amino acids.

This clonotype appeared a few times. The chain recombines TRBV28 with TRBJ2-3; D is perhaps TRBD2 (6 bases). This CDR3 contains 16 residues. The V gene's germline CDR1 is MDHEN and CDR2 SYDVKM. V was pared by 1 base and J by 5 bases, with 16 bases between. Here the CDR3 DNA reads TGTGCCAGCAGTTTATCGGATAAGCGGGCGAGAGATACGCAGTATTTT. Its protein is CASSLSDKRARDTQYF.

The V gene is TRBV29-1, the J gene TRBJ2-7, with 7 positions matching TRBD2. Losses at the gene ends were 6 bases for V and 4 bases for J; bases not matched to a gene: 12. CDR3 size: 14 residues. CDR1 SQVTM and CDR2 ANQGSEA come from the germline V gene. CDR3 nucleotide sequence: TGCAGCGTCGGAGGGCGGGGGAACTCTTACGAGCAGTACTTC. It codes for CSVGGRGNSYEQYF.

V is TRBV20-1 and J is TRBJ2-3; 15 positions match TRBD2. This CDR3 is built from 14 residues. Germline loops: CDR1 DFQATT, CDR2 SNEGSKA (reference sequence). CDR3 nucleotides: TGCAGGGGGACTAGCGGGGGGCTCACAGATACGCAGTATTTT. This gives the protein CRGTSGGLTDTQYF.

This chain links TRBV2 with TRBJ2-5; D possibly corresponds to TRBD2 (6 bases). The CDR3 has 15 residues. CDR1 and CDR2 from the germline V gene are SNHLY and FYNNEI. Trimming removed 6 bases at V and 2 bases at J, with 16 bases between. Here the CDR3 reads CASSAEDGRQETQYF. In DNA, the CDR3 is TGTGCCAGCAGCGCGGAGGACGGGAGACAAGAGACCCAGTACTTC.

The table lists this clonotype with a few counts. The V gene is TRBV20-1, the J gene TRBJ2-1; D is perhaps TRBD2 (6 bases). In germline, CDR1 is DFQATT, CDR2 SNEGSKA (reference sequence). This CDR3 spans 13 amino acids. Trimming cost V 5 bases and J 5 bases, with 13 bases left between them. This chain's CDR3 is CSAHRDFHNEQFF. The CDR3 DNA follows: TGCAGTGCTCACCGGGACTTCCACAATGAGCAGTTCTTC.

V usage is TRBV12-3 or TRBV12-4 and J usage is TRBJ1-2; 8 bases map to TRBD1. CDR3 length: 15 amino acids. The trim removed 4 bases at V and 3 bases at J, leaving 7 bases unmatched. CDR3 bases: TGTGCCAGCAGTTATGCGGCAGGGGGCGACTATGGCTACACCTTC. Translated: CASSYAAGGDYGYTF.

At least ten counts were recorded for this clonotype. CDR3 region: CASGPSLYTEAFF. The CDR3 DNA reads TGTGCCAGCGGCCCTTCTCTGTACACTGAAGCTTTCTTT. The V gene is TRBV12-3 or TRBV12-4, the J gene TRBJ1-1; D gene unclear. The CDR3 totals 13 residues. V was cut by 8 bases and J by 3 bases, with 13 bases left in between.

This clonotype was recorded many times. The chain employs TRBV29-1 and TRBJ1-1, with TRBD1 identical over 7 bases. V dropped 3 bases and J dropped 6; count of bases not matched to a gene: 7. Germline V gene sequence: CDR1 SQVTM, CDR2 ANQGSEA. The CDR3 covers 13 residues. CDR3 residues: CSVDPQGMAEAFF. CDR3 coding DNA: TGCAGCGTTGACCCACAGGGGATGGCTGAAGCTTTCTTT.

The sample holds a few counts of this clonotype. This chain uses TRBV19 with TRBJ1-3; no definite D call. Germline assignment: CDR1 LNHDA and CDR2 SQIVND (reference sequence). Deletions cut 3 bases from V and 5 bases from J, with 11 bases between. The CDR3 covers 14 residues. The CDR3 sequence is CASSMNGIRNTIYF. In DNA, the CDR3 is TGTGCCAGTAGTATGAACGGAATCAGAAACACCATATATTTT.

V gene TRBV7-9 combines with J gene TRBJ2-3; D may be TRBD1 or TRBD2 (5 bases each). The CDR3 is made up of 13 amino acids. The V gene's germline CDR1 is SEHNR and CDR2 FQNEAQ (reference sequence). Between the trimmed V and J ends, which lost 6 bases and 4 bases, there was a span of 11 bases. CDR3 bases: TGTGCCAGCAGTACACGGGACCCAGATACGCAGTATTTT. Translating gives CASSTRDPDTQYF.

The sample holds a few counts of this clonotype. The CDR3, as DNA: TGTGCCAGCAGTGGCTCCAGCGGCCTCCCCGGGACAGATACGCAGTATTTT. Protein product: CASSGSSGLPGTDTQYF. The chain has TRBV12-3 or TRBV12-4 and TRBJ2-3, with a possible D match to TRBD2 (5 bases). Trimming took off 5 bases at V and 3 bases at J, with 21 bases between the two ends. The CDR3 covers 17 residues.

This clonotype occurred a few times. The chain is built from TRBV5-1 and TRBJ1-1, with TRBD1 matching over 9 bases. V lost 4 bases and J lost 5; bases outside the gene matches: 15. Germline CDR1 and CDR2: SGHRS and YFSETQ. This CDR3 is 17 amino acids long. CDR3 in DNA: TGCGCCAGCAGCCTAAGACGGAAACAGGGGGCAAAGACTGAAGCTTTCTTT. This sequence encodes CASSLRRKQGAKTEAFF. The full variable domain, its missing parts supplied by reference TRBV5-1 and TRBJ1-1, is KAGVTQTPRYLIKTRGQQVTLSCSPISGHRSVSWYQQTPGQGLQFLFEYFSETQRNKGNFPGRFSGRQFSNSRSEMNVSTLELGDSALYLCASSLRRKQGAKTEAFFGQGTRLTVV.

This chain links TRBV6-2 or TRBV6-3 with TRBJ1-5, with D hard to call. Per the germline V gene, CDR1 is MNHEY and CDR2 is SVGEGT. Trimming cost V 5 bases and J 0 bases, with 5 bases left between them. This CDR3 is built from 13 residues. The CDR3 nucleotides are TGTGCCAGCAGTCGCAATAGCAATCAGCCCCAGCATTTT. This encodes CASSRNSNQPQHF.

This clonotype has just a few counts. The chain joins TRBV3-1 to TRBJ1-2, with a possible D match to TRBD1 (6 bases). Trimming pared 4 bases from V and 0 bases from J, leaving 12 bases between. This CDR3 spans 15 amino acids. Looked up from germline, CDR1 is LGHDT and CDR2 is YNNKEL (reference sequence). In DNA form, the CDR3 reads TGTGCCAGCAGCCCCCGGGGGGGCACTAACTATGGCTACACCTTC. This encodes CASSPRGGTNYGYTF.

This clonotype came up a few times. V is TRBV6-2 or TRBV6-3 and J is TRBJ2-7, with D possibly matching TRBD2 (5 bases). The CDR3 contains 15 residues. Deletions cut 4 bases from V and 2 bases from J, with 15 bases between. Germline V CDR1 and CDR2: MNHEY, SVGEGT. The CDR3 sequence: CASSSRLEGAYEQYF. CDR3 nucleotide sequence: TGTGCCAGCAGTTCTCGTCTCGAGGGAGCCTACGAGCAGTACTTC.

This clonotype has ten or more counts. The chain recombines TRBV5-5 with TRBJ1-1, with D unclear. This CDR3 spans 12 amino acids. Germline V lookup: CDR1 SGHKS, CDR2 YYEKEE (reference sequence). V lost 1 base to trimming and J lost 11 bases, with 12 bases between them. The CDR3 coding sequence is TGTGCCAGCAGCTTGATGGGCGGCGGGGCTTTCTTT. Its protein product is CASSLMGGGAFF.

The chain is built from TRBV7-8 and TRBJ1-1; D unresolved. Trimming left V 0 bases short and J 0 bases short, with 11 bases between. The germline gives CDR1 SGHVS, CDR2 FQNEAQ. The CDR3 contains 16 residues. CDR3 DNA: TGTGCCAGCAGCTTAGCCCGTCGGAGCATGAACACTGAAGCTTTCTTT. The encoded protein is CASSLARRSMNTEAFF.

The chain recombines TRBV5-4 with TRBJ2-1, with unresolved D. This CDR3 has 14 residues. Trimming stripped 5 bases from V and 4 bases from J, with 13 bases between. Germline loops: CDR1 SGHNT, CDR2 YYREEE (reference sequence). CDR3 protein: CASRAPGRYNEQFF. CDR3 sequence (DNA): TGTGCCAGCAGGGCCCCAGGACGGTACAATGAGCAGTTCTTC. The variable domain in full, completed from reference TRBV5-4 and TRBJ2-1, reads ETGVTQSPTHLIKTRGQQVTLRCSSQSGHNTVSWYQQALGQGPQFIFQYYREEENGRGNFPPRFSGLQFPNYSSELNVNALELDDSALYLCASRAPGRYNEQFFGPGTRLTVL.

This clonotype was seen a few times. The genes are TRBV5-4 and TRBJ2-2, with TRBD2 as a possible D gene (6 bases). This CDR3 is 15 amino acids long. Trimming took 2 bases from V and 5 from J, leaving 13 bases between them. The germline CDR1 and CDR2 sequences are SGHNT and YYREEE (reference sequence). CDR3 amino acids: CASSFLREGTGELFF. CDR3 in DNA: TGTGCCAGCAGCTTTCTGCGGGAAGGGACCGGGGAGCTGTTTTTT.

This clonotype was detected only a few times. CDR3 bases: TGTGCCAGCAGCTTCAGTTCCTCGAACACTGAAGCTTTCTTT. Translating gives CASSFSSSNTEAFF. V is TRBV7-9 and J is TRBJ1-1; D call uncertain. The CDR3 totals 14 residues. Germline lookup yields CDR1 SEHNR and CDR2 FQNEAQ (reference sequence). Trimming removed 3 bases at V and 1 base at J, with 9 bases between.

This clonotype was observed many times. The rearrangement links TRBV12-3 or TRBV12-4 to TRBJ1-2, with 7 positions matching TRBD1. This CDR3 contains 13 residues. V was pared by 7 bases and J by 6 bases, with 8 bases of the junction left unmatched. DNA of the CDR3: TGTGCCAGCACCCTAGACAGGGTACATGGCTACACCTTC. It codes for CASTLDRVHGYTF.

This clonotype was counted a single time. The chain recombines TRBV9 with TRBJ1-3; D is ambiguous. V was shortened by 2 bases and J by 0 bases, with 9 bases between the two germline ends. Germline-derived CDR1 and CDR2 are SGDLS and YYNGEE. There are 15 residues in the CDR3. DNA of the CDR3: TGTGCCAGCAGCGTCAGTGGACTCTCTGGAAACACCATATATTTT. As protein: CASSVSGLSGNTIYF.

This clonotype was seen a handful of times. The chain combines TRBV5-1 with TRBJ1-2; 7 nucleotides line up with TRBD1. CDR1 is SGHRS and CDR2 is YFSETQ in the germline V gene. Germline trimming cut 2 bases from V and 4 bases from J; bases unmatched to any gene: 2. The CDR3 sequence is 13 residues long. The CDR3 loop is CASSFWTGYGYTF. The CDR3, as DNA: TGCGCCAGCAGCTTCTGGACAGGCTATGGCTACACCTTC.

The CDR3 spells CSATTGTLLHF. The CDR3 DNA reads TGCAGTGCTACCACCGGGACGCTCCTTCACTTT. The chain uses TRBV20-1 and TRBJ1-6; possibly TRBD1 for D (5 bases). Germline V lookup: CDR1 DFQATT, CDR2 SNEGSKA (reference sequence). The CDR3 is 11 residues long. The V gene lost 4 bases and the J gene lost 19 bases, with 17 bases spanning the gap.

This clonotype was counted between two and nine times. The CDR3 is CASSYRTGTDGYTF. As DNA, the CDR3 is TGTGCCAGCAGTTACCGGACAGGAACCGATGGCTACACCTTC. The rearrangement joins TRBV27 to TRBJ1-2; 7 nucleotides line up with TRBD1. The CDR3 contains 14 residues. Trimming cost V 4 bases and J 6 bases; bases outside gene matches: 8. Germline-derived CDR1 and CDR2 are MNHEY and SMNVEV (reference sequence).

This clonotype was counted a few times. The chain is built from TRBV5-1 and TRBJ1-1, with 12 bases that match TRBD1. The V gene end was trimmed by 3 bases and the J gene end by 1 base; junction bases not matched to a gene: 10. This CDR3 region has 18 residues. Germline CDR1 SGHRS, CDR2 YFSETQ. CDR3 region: CASSSMLPGQGANTEAFF. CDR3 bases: TGCGCCAGCAGCTCTATGCTACCGGGACAGGGGGCGAACACTGAAGCTTTCTTT.